Reported below is one T cell receptor (beta chain). The TCR alpha and TCR beta cDNA libraries, bearing sample barcodes and UMIs, were generated by 5'RACE using constant-segment primers. From the 5' RACE reads, TCRdb called clonotypes with MiXCR, one entry per CDR3 protein. The sample has approximately 65,000 distinct CDR3 sequences; about a tenth are singletons. The sample originates from a study of T-cell memory formation after mild COVID-19. With 5 bases clipped from V and 8 bases from J, the junction kept 11 bases outside the gene matches. CDR3 length: 14 residues. Germline V gene sequence: CDR1 DFQATT, CDR2 SNEGSKA (reference sequence).

This sequence joins TRBV20-1 and TRBJ1-4, with 7 bases fitting TRBD1. The TCR was taken from a man younger than 35 who had mild COVID-19 (a few samples of this study predate the infection). Cell type and time point are not known. The specimen sequenced was PBMCs or a T cell subset sorted from them (not recorded which). DNA for the CDR3: TGCAGTGCTCGTGACAGGGTTAGAGGGGAAAAACTGTTTTTT. Translating gives CSARDRVRGEKLFF.